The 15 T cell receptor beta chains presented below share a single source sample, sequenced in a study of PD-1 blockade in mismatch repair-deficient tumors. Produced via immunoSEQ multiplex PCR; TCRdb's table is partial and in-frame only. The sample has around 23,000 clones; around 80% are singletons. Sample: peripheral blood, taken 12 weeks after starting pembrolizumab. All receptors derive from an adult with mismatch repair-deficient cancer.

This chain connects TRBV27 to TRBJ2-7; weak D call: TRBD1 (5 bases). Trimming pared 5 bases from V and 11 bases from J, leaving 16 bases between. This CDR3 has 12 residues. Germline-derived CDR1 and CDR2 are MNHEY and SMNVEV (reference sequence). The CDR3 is CASSPPDTKEYF. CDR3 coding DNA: TGTGCCAGCAGTCCTCCGGACACCAAAGAGTACTTC.

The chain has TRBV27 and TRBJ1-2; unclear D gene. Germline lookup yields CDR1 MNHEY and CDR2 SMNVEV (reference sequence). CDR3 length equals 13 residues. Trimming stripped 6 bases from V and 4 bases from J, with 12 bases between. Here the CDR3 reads CASSRTDRYGYTF. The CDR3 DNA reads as TGTGCCAGCAGCCGGACGGATCGCTATGGCTACACCTTC.

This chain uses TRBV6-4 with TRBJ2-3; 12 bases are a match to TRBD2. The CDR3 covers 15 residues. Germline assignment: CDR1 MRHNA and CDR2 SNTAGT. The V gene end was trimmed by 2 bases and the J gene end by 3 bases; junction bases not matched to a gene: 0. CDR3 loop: CASSDGTSGTDTQYF. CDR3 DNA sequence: TGTGCCAGCAGTGACGGGACTAGCGGGACAGATACGCAGTATTTT.

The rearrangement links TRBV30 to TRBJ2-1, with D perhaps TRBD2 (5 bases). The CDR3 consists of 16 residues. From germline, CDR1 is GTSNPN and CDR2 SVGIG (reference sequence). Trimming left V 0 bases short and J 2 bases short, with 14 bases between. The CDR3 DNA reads TGTGCCTGGAGTGTACTCCGGGGATTCACCTACAATGAGCAGTTCTTC. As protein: CAWSVLRGFTYNEQFF.

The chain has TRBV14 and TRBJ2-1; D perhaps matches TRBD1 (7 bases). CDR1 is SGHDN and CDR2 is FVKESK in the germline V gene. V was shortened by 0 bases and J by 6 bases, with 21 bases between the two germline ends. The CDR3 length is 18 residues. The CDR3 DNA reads TGTGCCAGCAGCCAAGATGGCAGGGGGGCTCAAAGGAGCAATGAGCAGTTCTTC. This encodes CASSQDGRGAQRSNEQFF.

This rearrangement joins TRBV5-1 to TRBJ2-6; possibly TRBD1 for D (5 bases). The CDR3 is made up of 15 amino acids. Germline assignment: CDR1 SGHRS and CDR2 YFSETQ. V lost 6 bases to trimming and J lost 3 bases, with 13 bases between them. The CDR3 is CASTDQGSGANVLTF. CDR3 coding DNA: TGCGCCAGCACCGATCAGGGAAGTGGGGCCAACGTCCTGACTTTC.

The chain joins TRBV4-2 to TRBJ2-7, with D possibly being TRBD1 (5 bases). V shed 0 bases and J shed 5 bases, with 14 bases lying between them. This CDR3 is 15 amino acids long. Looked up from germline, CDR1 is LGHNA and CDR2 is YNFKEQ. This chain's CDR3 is CASSQDMQGSNEQYF. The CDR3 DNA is TGTGCCAGCAGCCAAGATATGCAGGGTAGCAACGAGCAGTACTTC.

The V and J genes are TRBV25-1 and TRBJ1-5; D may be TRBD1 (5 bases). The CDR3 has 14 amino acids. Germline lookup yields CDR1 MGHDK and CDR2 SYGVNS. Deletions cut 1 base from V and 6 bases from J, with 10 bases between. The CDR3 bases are TGTGCCAGCAGTGAATCAGGGAATGGTCAGCCCCAGCATTTT. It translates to CASSESGNGQPQHF.

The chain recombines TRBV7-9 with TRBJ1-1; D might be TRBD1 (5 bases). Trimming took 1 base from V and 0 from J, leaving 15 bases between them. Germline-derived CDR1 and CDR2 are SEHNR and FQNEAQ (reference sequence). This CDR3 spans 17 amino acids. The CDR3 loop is CASSLVRGVVMNTEAFF. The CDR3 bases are TGTGCCAGCAGCTTAGTGAGGGGAGTGGTGATGAACACTGAAGCTTTCTTT.

The CDR3 region has the DNA TGTGCCAGCAGCCGACCTTTGGGTGGAGGGAAGGAGACCCAGTACTTC. Its protein is CASSRPLGGGKETQYF. The rearrangement uses TRBV5-4 and TRBJ2-5; D is possibly TRBD2 (6 bases). Trimming took 4 bases from V and 5 from J, leaving 21 bases between them. The CDR3 length is 16 residues. Germline V gene sequence: CDR1 SGHNT, CDR2 YYREEE (reference sequence).

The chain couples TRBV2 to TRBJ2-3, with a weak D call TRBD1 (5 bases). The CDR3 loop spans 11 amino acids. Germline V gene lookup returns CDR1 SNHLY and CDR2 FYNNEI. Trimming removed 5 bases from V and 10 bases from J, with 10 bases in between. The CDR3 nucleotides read TGTGCCAGCAGTTTGACAGAAGCGCAGTATTTT. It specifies CASSLTEAQYF.

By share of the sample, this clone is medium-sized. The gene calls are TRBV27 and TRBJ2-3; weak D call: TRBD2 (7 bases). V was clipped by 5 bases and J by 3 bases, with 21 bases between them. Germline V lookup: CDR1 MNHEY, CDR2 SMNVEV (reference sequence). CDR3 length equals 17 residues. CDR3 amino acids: CASSVNGGRIGTDTQYF. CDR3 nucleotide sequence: TGTGCCAGCAGTGTAAACGGGGGGCGCATTGGAACAGATACGCAGTATTTT.

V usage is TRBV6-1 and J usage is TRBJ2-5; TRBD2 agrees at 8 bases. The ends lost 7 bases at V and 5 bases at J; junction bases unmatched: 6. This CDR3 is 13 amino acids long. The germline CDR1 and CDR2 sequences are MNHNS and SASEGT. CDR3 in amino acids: CASNGRAVETQYF. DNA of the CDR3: TGTGCCAGCAACGGGAGGGCCGTGGAGACCCAGTACTTC.

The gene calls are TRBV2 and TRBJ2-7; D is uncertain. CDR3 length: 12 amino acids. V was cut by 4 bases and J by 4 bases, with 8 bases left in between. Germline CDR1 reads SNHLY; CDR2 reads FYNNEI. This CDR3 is CASSASRYEQYF. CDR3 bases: TGTGCCAGCAGTGCGAGCCGGTACGAGCAGTACTTC. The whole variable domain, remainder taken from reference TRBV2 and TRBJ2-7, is EPEVTQTPSHQVTQMGQEVILRCVPISNHLYFYWYRQILGQKVEFLVSFYNNEISEKSEIFDDQFSVERPDGSNFTLKIRSTKLEDSAMYFCASSASRYEQYFGPGTRLTVT.

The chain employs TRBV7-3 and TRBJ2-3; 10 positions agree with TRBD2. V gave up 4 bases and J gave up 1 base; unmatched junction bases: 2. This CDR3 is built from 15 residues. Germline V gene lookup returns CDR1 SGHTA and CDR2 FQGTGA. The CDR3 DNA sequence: TGTGCCAGCAGCTCCGGGACTAGCGGCACAGATACGCAGTATTTT. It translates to CASSSGTSGTDTQYF.